This T cell receptor beta chain was documented in a study of monozygotic twins with inflammatory bowel disease. Per TCR library, around 3,600 ng of total RNA was used. Addition of UMIs with a 6-nucleotide sample barcode was achieved by template switching. TCRdb reworked the 5' RACE reads into one entry per CDR3 protein, no DNA. Its table records 150,000 to 200,000 distinct CDR3 sequences. The CDR3 runs 14 residues. Germline V gene lookup returns CDR1 DFQATT and CDR2 SNEGSKA (reference sequence). The gene calls are TRBV20-1 and TRBJ2-1; TCRdb indicates TRBD1, and absent DNA this call remains unverified. The receptor's source is a human donor with ulcerative colitis or Crohn's disease, or a healthy co-twin of an affected twin (not recorded which). The sample was blood. The CDR3 here is CSADGWQGGNEQFF.